These 8 T cell receptor beta chains came from one sample sequenced in a study of regulatory T cells in long-lasting Graves disease. Time point: newly diagnosed GD, antithyroid drugs for less than 3 months. RNA extracted from PBMCs served as the sequencing template. Sequencing libraries for TCR beta were prepared with iRepertoire HTBI primers and Arm-PCR of CDR3 regions. TCRdb reprocessed the multiplex PCR reads with MiXCR, giving one entry per CDR3 protein. Of 400,000 to 650,000 distinct CDR3 sequences listed, about 16% are singletons. A further study also used this sample, focusing on T cells in Graves' hyperthyroidism and ophthalmopathy.

The sequencing here drew on peripheral blood mononuclear cells (PBMCs), taken at new diagnosis, from a patient treated with antithyroid drugs. These receptors all stem from a woman aged 35-65 years with Graves disease.

There are a few counts of this clonotype. The CDR3 region has the DNA TGCAGTGCCTCAGGGGAATCGAATGAAAAACTGTTTTTT. Its protein product is CSASGESNEKLFF. The chain uses TRBV20-1 and TRBJ1-4; maybe TRBD1 (6 bases). The CDR3 is 13 residues long. Germline V gene sequence: CDR1 DFQATT, CDR2 SNEGSKA (reference sequence). V was pared by 6 bases and J by 5 bases, with 13 bases between.

This clonotype was counted ten times or more. V and J are TRBV5-1 and TRBJ2-2, with 7 bases aligning to TRBD2. The CDR3 spans 15 residues. Germline-derived CDR1 and CDR2 are SGHRS and YFSETQ. Germline trimming cut 2 bases from V and 0 bases from J; bases unmatched to any gene: 1. This CDR3 is CASSLSGANTGELFF. For the CDR3, the DNA is TGCGCCAGCAGCTTAAGCGGGGCGAACACCGGGGAGCTGTTTTTT. The variable domain in full, completed from reference TRBV5-1 and TRBJ2-2, reads KAGVTQTPRYLIKTRGQQVTLSCSPISGHRSVSWYQQTPGQGLQFLFEYFSETQRNKGNFPGRFSGRQFSNSRSEMNVSTLELGDSALYLCASSLSGANTGELFFGEGSRLTVL.

This clonotype has at least ten counts. The chain recombines TRBV11-2 with TRBJ1-5; 10 nucleotides agree with TRBD1. The CDR3 is 17 amino acids. The V gene's germline CDR1 is SGHAT and CDR2 FQNNGV. After removal of 5 bases from V and 7 bases from J, the junction contained 14 bases not matched to a gene. The CDR3: CASSEDRGLRVGQPQHF. In nucleotides, the CDR3 is TGTGCCAGCAGCGAGGACAGGGGGTTAAGGGTTGGGCAGCCCCAGCATTTT. The full variable domain, completed using reference TRBV11-2 and TRBJ1-5, is EAGVAQSPRYKIIEKRQSVAFWCNPISGHATLYWYQQILGQGPKLLIQFQNNGVVDDSQLPKDRFSAERLKGVDSTLKIQPAKLEDSAVYLCASSEDRGLRVGQPQHFGDGTRLSIL.

This clonotype was seen many times. As DNA, the CDR3 is TGTGCCAGCAGCTTCAGCGGGGGGAGAGATGAGCAGTTCTTC. The encoded protein is CASSFSGGRDEQFF. The rearrangement joins TRBV5-4 to TRBJ2-1, with 9 bases aligning to TRBD2. CDR1 and CDR2 (germline): SGHNT, YYREEE (reference sequence). There are 14 residues in the CDR3. The J segment lost 8 bases and the V segment lost 2 bases, leaving 5 bases of the junction unmatched.

This clonotype was observed at least ten times. The rearrangement links TRBV6-1 to TRBJ1-2; the match to TRBD1 covers 7 bases. Germline CDR1 is MNHNS and CDR2 is SASEGT. V lost 2 bases, J lost 4 bases, and 4 bases stayed unmatched. The CDR3 has 14 residues. CDR3 DNA sequence: TGTGCCAGCAGTGAAAGAGGACAGGCCTATGGCTACACCTTC. Translating gives CASSERGQAYGYTF.

This chain uses TRBV19 with TRBJ1-1; 10 bases agree with TRBD1. The CDR3 consists of 15 residues. The germline gives CDR1 LNHDA, CDR2 SQIVND (reference sequence). V was pared by 3 bases and J by 10 bases, with 11 bases of the junction left unmatched. The CDR3 reads CASSMQGSGDRGAFF. In DNA form, the CDR3 reads TGTGCCAGTAGTATGCAAGGATCAGGGGACAGGGGAGCTTTCTTT.

This clonotype appeared a few times. The genes are TRBV20-1 and TRBJ1-2, with D possibly TRBD1 on 5 matching bases. The CDR3 totals 13 residues. Germline CDR1 and CDR2: DFQATT and SNEGSKA (reference sequence). Trimming took off 3 bases at V and 2 bases at J, with 10 bases between the two ends. The CDR3 here is CSASRGENYGYTF. Written as DNA, the CDR3 is TGCAGTGCTAGTCGGGGGGAAAACTATGGCTACACCTTC.

This clonotype came up many times. This chain joins TRBV11-2 and TRBJ2-7; no definite D call. V shed 7 bases and J shed 9 bases, with 16 bases lying between them. Germline CDR1 SGHAT, CDR2 FQNNGV. The CDR3 covers 12 residues. The CDR3 here is CASNSLQSGQYF. The CDR3 bases are TGTGCCAGCAACTCCCTCCAGTCTGGGCAGTACTTC.